This T cell receptor (beta chain) was captured by sequencing in a study of blood T cell repertoires in COVID-19. Study as a whole: Sites in the United States, Italy and Spain provided acute and convalescent COVID-19 samples. From T cells, B-cell-depleted T cells, or PBMCs came the material, which was cDNA or gDNA.

V lost 3 bases to trimming and J lost 0 bases, with 9 bases between them. Germline lookup yields CDR1 MNHEY and CDR2 SVGAGI. The CDR3 runs to 15 residues. Seattle participants joined during active infection and were tracked over time. As processed by the authors: Reference gene primer amplification in the assay estimated nucleated cell counts. The table came from immunoSEQ multiplex PCR; TCRdb's copy has only in-frame clones and leaves some out. V and J calls and clone size are copied from that table; D and trimming were computed from the DNA. Here the sample spans about 80,000 clones, 65% to 90% being singletons.

The material sequenced was peripheral blood. The receptor's source is a man in his fifties with COVID-19, enrolled during active disease. This chain connects TRBV6-5 to TRBJ1-5; no definite D call. CDR3 residues: CASSYSQNSNQPQHF. The CDR3 nucleotides read TGTGCCAGCAGTTATTCCCAGAATAGCAATCAGCCCCAGCATTTT.